This T cell receptor beta chain derives from a study of shared clonotypes between healthy human individuals. Per germline, CDR1 SGHNT and CDR2 YYREEE (reference sequence). Trimming pared 5 bases from V and 7 bases from J, leaving 12 bases between. The CDR3 consists of 12 residues. Sequencing was at deep level. Here immunoSEQ multiplex PCR was the method, and the copy in TCRdb shows in-frame clones only, minus some. The sample consists of 2 million to 2.5 million clones, more than 85% of them appearing once. CD45RA-negative memory and CD45RA+ naive subsets were split from the CD4+ cells. The sample consisted of naive CD4+ T cells from PBMCs. The subset is: CD45RA+ positively selected. This TCR was recovered from a man aged 18 to 35 in good health. Some clones in this sample may be carry-over from other donors' samples. This rearrangement joins TRBV5-4 to TRBJ1-2; possibly TRBD1 for D (5 bases). DNA for the CDR3: TGTGCCAGCAGGAAATCAGGGTCTGGCTACACCTTC. Its translation is CASRKSGSGYTF.